This T cell receptor (beta chain) is from a study of post-analysis software for immune sequencing data. Points from the study as a whole: Patients had higher frequencies than controls of four to six TRBV segments, including TRBV5-6, TRBV5-1 and TRBV20-1.

This clonotype was observed a handful of times. The antigen remains undetermined. The authors incorporated unique molecular identifiers into the TCR beta cDNA libraries. One entry per CDR3 protein results from TCRdb running MiXCR on the PCR reads. The sample records about 540,000 distinct CDR3 sequences, about a third being singletons. CDR3 size: 14 residues. The germline CDR1 and CDR2 sequences are LNHNV and YYDKDF (reference sequence). V was pared by 4 bases and J by 15 bases, with 11 bases of the junction left unmatched. This chain joins TRBV15 and TRBJ2-1; 11 bases line up with TRBD2. The sequence derives from a girl aged 2-17 years with multiple sclerosis. Sequenced sample: blood. The CDR3 protein is CATSIAGGPSEWFF. CDR3 nucleotides: TGTGCCACCAGCATAGCGGGGGGGCCTTCTGAGTGGTTCTTC. Using reference TRBV15 and TRBJ2-1 for the parts outside the CDR3, the full variable domain is DAMVIQNPRYQVTQFGKPVTLSCSQTLNHNVMYWYQQKSSQAPKLLFHYYDKDFNNEADTPDNFQSRRPNTSFCFLDIRSPGLGDTAMYLCATSIAGGPSEWFFGPGTRLTVL.